Sequencing of this T cell receptor beta chain was carried out in a study of beta chain features in type 1 diabetes. The authors reverse transcribed all of the isolated RNA, so sequencing captured expressed TCRB transcripts. Using immunoSEQ multiplex PCR, the repertoire was profiled, and TCRdb retains in-frame clones only, with some absent. This sample has hundreds of thousands of clones, with roughly two thirds found just once. Trimming took 4 bases from V and 5 from J; bases not matched to a gene: 4. The CDR3 spans 15 residues. From germline, CDR1 is SEHNR and CDR2 FQNEAQ (reference sequence). V gene TRBV7-9 combines with J gene TRBJ2-5; TRBD2 matches 13 bases. Sequencing used naive CD4+ T cells from blood. The source of this sequence is a man aged 30 to 45 in good health. Here the CDR3 reads CASSWTSGSRETQYF. DNA for the CDR3: TGTGCCAGCAGCTGGACTAGCGGGAGTCGGGAGACCCAGTACTTC. The full variable domain, completed using reference TRBV7-9 and TRBJ2-5, is DTGVSQNPRHKITKRGQNVTFRCDPISEHNRLYWYRQTLGQGPEFLTYFQNEAQLEKSRLLSDRFSAERPKGSFSTLEIQRTEQGDSAMYLCASSWTSGSRETQYFGPGTRLLVL.